The clone carrying this T cell receptor beta chain was found a few times. What it binds is unknown. cDNA synthesis used the whole RNA isolate, giving expressed TCRB sequences. The protocol was immunoSEQ multiplex PCR, while the TCRdb copy is restricted to in-frame clones and leaves out a portion. This table has around 600,000 clones, roughly 12% appearing once. The length of the CDR3 is 15 residues. The germline V gene has CDR1 LGHNA and CDR2 YNFKEQ. J was trimmed by 3 bases and V by 0 bases; bases with no gene match: 3. The data were obtained in a study of beta chain features in type 1 diabetes. General observations from the study: Type 1 diabetes patients had moderately but significantly shorter TCRB CDR3s in all four CD4+ subsets. Healthy donors had naive, central memory and Treg TCRB repertoires that appeared less similar than those seen among patients. Cells carrying high TCR expression could end up over-represented when cDNA is sequenced. Individuals with type 1 diabetes displayed fewer insertions and more deletions at VDJ junctions.

By way of CD45RO/CCR7/CD25/CD127/CD95/CD27, the CD4+ regulatory, stem cell-like memory, central memory and naive cells were sorted. This receptor was identified in a man aged 25-45 years with type 1 diabetes. The source material was naive CD4+ T cells from blood. This chain uses TRBV4-2 with TRBJ2-5; 8 bases agree with TRBD2. The CDR3 nucleotides are TGTGCCAGCAGCCAAGAAACTAGCGGTGAAGAGACCCAGTACTTC. It specifies CASSQETSGEETQYF.